The next 28 T cell receptor beta chains were all read from a single sample in a study of shared clonotypes between healthy human individuals (dated by TCRdb to 2020 to 2022). The library was prepared using the immunoSEQ multiplex PCR assay. Entries here come from immuneACCESS through TCRdb and include only in-frame sequences with V and J called. Some clones fail to appear in such tables; in the studies checked, an unresolved V gene covers under half of the shortfall, and the cause of the remainder is unknown. Across this sample there are over 1.5 million clones, with 98% seen only once. Roughly 0.45% of the sample lies in the top ten. Material for sequencing was naive CD4+ T cells sorted from blood. In light of the paper, this sample's cell subset or site label describes: CD45RA+ positively selected. Receptor source: a man under 40 in good health.

This clone was seen a single time. J is TRBJ2-1 and V is TRBV5-8; 8 positions match TRBD2. The length of the CDR3 is 15 residues. V lost 8 bases, J lost 4 bases, and 11 bases stayed unmatched. Germline CDR1 and CDR2: SGHTS and YDEGEE. The CDR3, as DNA: TGTGCCAGTCCGGGACTAGGCCCCAGATACAATGAGCAGTTCTTC. Translated, it gives CASPGLGPRYNEQFF.

V is TRBV21-1 and J is TRBJ1-5. TRBV21-1 counts as a pseudogene. The length of the CDR3 is 17 residues. The CDR3 nucleotides read TGTGCCAGCAGCAAAGTGTCCGGGGAATATAGCAATCAGCCCCAGCATTTT. It codes for CASSKVSGEYSNQPQHF.

The chain has TRBV18 and TRBJ2-1, with TRBD2 matching 8 bases. Germline loops: CDR1 KGHSH, CDR2 LQKENI. The CDR3 has 17 residues. V lost 4 bases, J lost 0 bases, and 8 bases stayed unmatched. CDR3 nucleotides: TGTGCCAGCTCACAGGGCCCGCGGGGGGTCTCCTACAATGAGCAGTTCTTC. Protein product: CASSQGPRGVSYNEQFF.

This rearrangement joins TRBV15 to TRBJ1-4; D gene ambiguous. The CDR3 contains 12 residues. Germline loops: CDR1 LNHNV, CDR2 YYDKDF (reference sequence). V shed 2 bases and J shed 7 bases, with 5 bases lying between them. CDR3 residues: CATSRTLEKLFF. The CDR3 DNA sequence: TGTGCCACCAGCAGAACACTTGAAAAACTGTTTTTT.

The chain combines TRBV6-6 with TRBJ1-2, with D uncertain. In germline, CDR1 is MNHNY, CDR2 SVGAGI (reference sequence). CDR3 size: 15 residues. V lost 0 bases to trimming and J lost 8 bases, with 16 bases between them. This chain's CDR3 is CASSYSPGRTGGYTF. CDR3 coding DNA: TGTGCCAGCAGTTACTCCCCCGGGAGGACTGGGGGCTACACCTTC.

This chain joins TRBV5-1 and TRBJ1-2; tentative D call: TRBD1 (5 bases). The germline CDR1 and CDR2 sequences are SGHRS and YFSETQ. This CDR3 comprises 13 residues. V lost 2 bases, J lost 6 bases, and 11 bases lay in between. Here the CDR3 reads CASSFSAGNGYTF. The CDR3 bases are TGCGCCAGCAGCTTCTCGGCAGGGAATGGCTACACCTTC.

The rearrangement joins TRBV30 to TRBJ2-7; D may match TRBD1 or TRBD2 (5 bases each). The ends were cut back, 5 bases at V and 5 bases at J, with 10 bases in the middle. This CDR3 spans 11 amino acids. CDR1 GTSNPN and CDR2 SVGIG come from the germline V gene (reference sequence). The CDR3 nucleotides read TGTGCCTGGTCAGGGAGAAACGAGCAGTACTTC. Residues: CAWSGRNEQYF.

The rearrangement joins TRBV7-9 to TRBJ2-3, with TRBD1 matching 7 bases. The CDR3 sequence is 15 residues long. V was pared by 4 bases and J by 5 bases, with 9 bases of the junction left unmatched. Germline V gene data show CDR1 as SEHNR and CDR2 as FQNEAQ (reference sequence). The DNA for the CDR3 is TGTGCCAGCAGCTCCCCGGGACAGATTATAGATACGCAGTATTTT. This sequence encodes CASSSPGQIIDTQYF.

The chain recombines TRBV5-1 with TRBJ1-1; D unclear. Trimming left V 2 bases short and J 3 bases short, with 14 bases between. CDR1 and CDR2 from the germline V gene are SGHRS and YFSETQ. The length of the CDR3 is 15 residues. CDR3 loop: CASSLTGSRDTEAFF. The CDR3 DNA reads as TGCGCCAGCAGCTTAACCGGATCAAGAGACACTGAAGCTTTCTTT.

The rearrangement uses TRBV5-6 and TRBJ2-1; 10 bases fit TRBD2. V was pared by 2 bases and J by 9 bases, with 8 bases of the junction left unmatched. Per germline, CDR1 SGHDT and CDR2 YYEEEE. The CDR3 has 15 amino acids. The CDR3: CASSFLVAGGLEQFF. CDR3 nucleotide sequence: TGTGCCAGCAGCTTTCTGGTAGCGGGAGGCCTTGAGCAGTTCTTC.

About this clone itself: Other DNA sequences from this sample encode an identical CDR3 as well. The chain has TRBV9 and TRBJ2-7; weak D call: TRBD1 (6 bases). Germline loops: CDR1 SGDLS, CDR2 YYNGEE. The CDR3 spans 15 residues. Trimming shortened V by 0 bases and J by 0 bases, and 10 bases separated the two germline ends. The CDR3 nucleotides read TGTGCCAGCAGCGTAGCTGGGGGCGGCTCCTACGAGCAGTACTTC. Translated, it gives CASSVAGGGSYEQYF.

V is TRBV27 and J is TRBJ2-3; 7 bases map to TRBD2. Germline V gene data show CDR1 as MNHEY and CDR2 as SMNVEV (reference sequence). J was trimmed by 0 bases and V by 6 bases; bases with no gene match: 12. This CDR3 contains 17 residues. This CDR3 is CASRRFSGYSSTDTQYF. The CDR3 DNA reads as TGTGCCAGCAGGCGTTTTAGCGGGTATTCTAGCACAGATACGCAGTATTTT.

V is TRBV7-3 and J is TRBJ2-5; D is perhaps TRBD1 or TRBD2 (5 bases each). With 5 bases removed from V and 5 bases from J, the gap between germline ends came to 12 bases. The CDR3 totals 13 residues. Germline V CDR1 and CDR2: SGHTA, FQGTGA. CDR3 amino acids: CASSRDRRETQYF. The CDR3 DNA is TGTGCCAGCAGCCGGGACCGGAGGGAGACCCAGTACTTC.

The genes are TRBV18 and TRBJ2-6; the D gene is possibly TRBD1 (6 bases). The germline V gene encodes CDR1 KGHSH and CDR2 LQKENI. This CDR3 has 17 residues. Trimming took off 3 bases at V and 2 bases at J, with 14 bases between the two ends. The DNA of the CDR3 is TGTGCCAGCTCACCCCGAAGTCAGGGGACTGGGGCCAACGTCCTGACTTTC. It codes for CASSPRSQGTGANVLTF.

This sequence joins TRBV7-9 and TRBJ2-1; D is uncertain. Germline V gene data show CDR1 as SEHNR and CDR2 as FQNEAQ (reference sequence). V lost 5 bases, J lost 0 bases, and 23 bases lay in between. The CDR3 totals 19 residues. The chain's CDR3 is CASSPLIRLARSSYNEQFF. The CDR3 bases are TGTGCCAGCAGCCCACTGATCCGGTTAGCCCGAAGCTCCTACAATGAGCAGTTCTTC.

The J gene is TRBJ2-7, the V gene TRBV19, with D hard to call. The germline gives CDR1 LNHDA, CDR2 SQIVND (reference sequence). Trimming shortened V by 5 bases and J by 1 base, and 12 bases separated the two germline ends. This CDR3 is built from 14 residues. The DNA for the CDR3 is TGTGCCAGTAGTGCCGCAGCAGTGTCCTACGAGCAGTACTTC. This translates into CASSAAAVSYEQYF.

The chain links TRBV11-2 to TRBJ2-7, with 7 positions matching TRBD1. The ends lost 4 bases at V and 4 bases at J; junction bases unmatched: 10. This CDR3 has 15 amino acids. Germline V gene data show CDR1 as SGHAT and CDR2 as FQNNGV. This chain's CDR3 is CASSSPRGSPYEQYF. In DNA, the CDR3 is TGTGCCAGCAGCTCCCCCAGGGGGTCCCCTTACGAGCAGTACTTC.

This clone was observed a single time. The rearrangement links TRBV18 to TRBJ2-1; weak D call: TRBD2 (5 bases). Germline V gene sequence: CDR1 KGHSH, CDR2 LQKENI. The V and J ends lost 2 bases and 7 bases respectively, with 15 bases between them. CDR3 length: 15 amino acids. CDR3 sequence (DNA): TGTGCCAGCTCACCAAAGGTCTTAGCGCGGAATGAGCAGTTCTTC. It codes for CASSPKVLARNEQFF.

V and J are TRBV11-3 and TRBJ2-1; D gene ambiguous. The CDR3 runs to 16 residues. The V and J ends lost 3 bases and 5 bases respectively, with 17 bases between them. Per germline, CDR1 SGHNT and CDR2 YENEEA. In DNA form, the CDR3 reads TGTGCCAGCAGCTTTGCCGGGCGACACTCGAACAATGAGCAGTTCTTC. It is translated as CASSFAGRHSNNEQFF.

The chain recombines TRBV9 with TRBJ2-2; D is possibly TRBD2 (6 bases). V gave up 2 bases and J gave up 4 bases, with 12 bases separating them. The germline CDR1 and CDR2 sequences are SGDLS and YYNGEE. The CDR3 has 15 amino acids. CDR3 sequence: CASSVGGSSTGELFF. The CDR3 DNA reads as TGTGCCAGCAGCGTCGGAGGGTCGAGCACCGGGGAGCTGTTTTTT.

The chain couples TRBV9 to TRBJ1-5; D ambiguous. Germline V gene data show CDR1 as SGDLS and CDR2 as YYNGEE. The CDR3 is 16 amino acids. Trimming took off 3 bases at V and 0 bases at J, with 13 bases between the two ends. DNA for the CDR3: TGTGCCAGCAGCGCGCTCCCTCCGGCTAGCAATCAGCCCCAGCATTTT. Translating gives CASSALPPASNQPQHF.

The gene calls are TRBV19 and TRBJ2-2; D is possibly TRBD1 or TRBD2 (5 bases each). Trimming removed 4 bases at V and 5 bases at J, with 17 bases between. Per germline, CDR1 LNHDA and CDR2 SQIVND (reference sequence). CDR3 size: 16 residues. CDR3: CASSTRFGAKTGELFF. In nucleotides, the CDR3 is TGTGCCAGTAGTACCCGCTTCGGGGCCAAGACCGGGGAGCTGTTTTTT.

This chain links TRBV10-2 with TRBJ2-1; 10 nucleotides match TRBD1. This CDR3 has 14 residues. J lost 5 bases, V lost 6 bases, and 4 bases had no gene match. CDR1 is WSHSY and CDR2 is SAAADI in the germline V gene. The CDR3 nucleotides are TGCGCCAGCAGCGACAGGGGGCTGGACAATGAGCAGTTCTTC. Residues: CASSDRGLDNEQFF.

The chain has TRBV27 and TRBJ2-1, with 9 bases fitting TRBD2. CDR1 is MNHEY, CDR2 SMNVEV, per germline (reference sequence). V lost 7 bases and J lost 4; bases outside the gene matches: 17. The CDR3 contains 18 residues. DNA of the CDR3: TGTGCCAGCATCCCATCCTTTATAGCGGGAGTGGGGTACAATGAGCAGTTCTTC. As protein: CASIPSFIAGVGYNEQFF.

The chain couples TRBV5-1 to TRBJ2-1; D possibly corresponds to TRBD1 (5 bases). The CDR3 runs 14 residues. The V end lost 6 bases, the J end lost 7 bases, and 17 bases lay between the germline ends. CDR1 and CDR2 from the germline V gene are SGHRS and YFSETQ. The CDR3 nucleotides read TGCGCCAGCACCCCAGGGCCAAGGCAAAATGAGCAGTTCTTC. Protein: CASTPGPRQNEQFF.

The chain carries TRBV19 and TRBJ2-3, with D possibly TRBD1 on 6 matching bases. CDR1 and CDR2 (germline): LNHDA, SQIVND (reference sequence). Trimming shortened V by 6 bases and J by 2 bases, and 15 bases separated the two germline ends. The CDR3 is 15 residues long. The CDR3 DNA reads TGTGCCAGTAGGTCCGGGACACTTGACACAGATACGCAGTATTTT. It encodes CASRSGTLDTDTQYF.

The chain couples TRBV27 to TRBJ2-5, with 11 bases matching TRBD2. V lost 5 bases to trimming and J lost 5 bases; unmatched junction nucleotides: 13. The CDR3 has 17 residues. CDR1 MNHEY and CDR2 SMNVEV come from the germline V gene (reference sequence). The CDR3 DNA sequence: TGTGCCAGCAGTCTCCTGGGTAGCGGGAGGGCCAGGGAGACCCAGTACTTC. It is translated as CASSLLGSGRARETQYF.

This chain's CDR3 is CASSQVQLTGGFATNEKLFF. CDR3 coding DNA: TGCGCCAGCAGCCAAGTTCAACTGACAGGGGGTTTTGCAACTAATGAAAAACTGTTTTTT. The J gene is TRBJ1-4, the V gene TRBV4-3, with 9 bases matching TRBD1. CDR1 is LGHNA and CDR2 is YSLEER in the germline V gene. The CDR3 extends over 20 amino acids. The ends lost 1 base at V and 0 bases at J; junction bases unmatched: 12.